The 5 T cell receptor beta chains presented below share a single source sample, sequenced in a study of T-cell reconstitution after alpha-beta-depleted transplantation in children. Study-level results: T-cell numbers and diversity, one year after transplant, stemmed largely from T cells that were newly produced.

Using unique molecular identifiers, the investigators prepared the TCRbeta library. Each CDR3 protein gets one entry after TCRdb re-called the PCR reads with MiXCR. The sample consists of about 300,000 distinct CDR3 sequences, roughly 7.8% of them appearing once. Antigens of these TCRs are unknown. Sequencing used peripheral blood, obtained 360 days after TCRalphabeta/CD19-depleted stem cell transplant. The receptors derive from a female patient under 10 years old who had a stem cell transplant for Fanconi anemia, so the T cells may come from the graft donor.

This clonotype was picked up many times. The chain is built from TRBV7-9 and TRBJ2-1; D gene unclear. This CDR3 is 15 amino acids long. Trimming cost V 3 bases and J 0 bases, with 9 bases left between them. The germline gives CDR1 SEHNR, CDR2 FQNEAQ (reference sequence). CDR3 protein: CASSLLRSSYNEQFF. The CDR3 DNA reads TGTGCCAGCAGCTTGCTGAGAAGCTCCTACAATGAGCAGTTCTTC.

This clonotype was counted at least ten times. The chain recombines TRBV7-6 with TRBJ2-7; D is perhaps TRBD2 (7 bases). The CDR3 has 17 residues. Trimming took 0 bases from V and 4 from J, leaving 19 bases between them. The germline V gene encodes CDR1 SGHVS and CDR2 FNYEAQ. The CDR3 sequence is CASSLAKQRGAVYEQYV. The CDR3 coding sequence is TGTGCCAGCAGCTTAGCAAAACAACGGGGGGCAGTATACGAGCAGTACGTC.

This clonotype showed up many times. V and J are TRBV4-3 and TRBJ1-3; D is unresolved. The CDR3 contains 15 residues. V was cut by 0 bases and J by 0 bases, with 6 bases left in between. Germline V gives CDR1 LGHNA, CDR2 YSLEER. This CDR3 is CASSQEGYSGNTIYF. The CDR3 region has the DNA TGCGCCAGCAGCCAAGAAGGGTACTCTGGAAACACCATATATTTT.

In this sample, this clonotype turned up a few times. The rearrangement joins TRBV10-3 to TRBJ2-1; 9 bases are shared with TRBD2. V gave up 4 bases and J gave up 5 bases; unmatched junction bases: 6. The CDR3 totals 15 residues. Per the germline V gene, CDR1 is ENHRY and CDR2 is SYGVKD. Written as DNA, the CDR3 is TGTGCCATCAGTGGACTAGCGGTGAGAAACAATGAGCAGTTCTTC. This codes for CAISGLAVRNNEQFF.

This clonotype was counted between two and nine times. The chain employs TRBV5-1 and TRBJ1-1; a possible D gene is TRBD1 (6 bases). V was trimmed by 3 bases and J by 1 base, leaving 10 bases between them. The CDR3 is made up of 14 amino acids. Germline CDR1 and CDR2: SGHRS and YFSETQ. The CDR3 sequence is CASSSGTKNTEAFF. CDR3 sequence (DNA): TGCGCCAGCAGCTCGGGGACAAAGAACACTGAAGCTTTCTTT.